Sequencing of this TCR beta chain was carried out in a study of T cell responses to AZD1222 COVID-19 vaccine (dated by TCRdb to the early 2020s). As for the study more broadly: A total of under 250 trial participants underwent TCR sequencing, of whom some 200 had received two doses of AZD1222 and roughly 26 had received two doses of the MenACWY control vaccine. Trial participants were enrolled by age into subgroups of 18-55, 56-69 and 70-plus years, and about 150, 27 and 61 TCR-sequenced participants, respectively, were included in these subgroups.

Overall study outcomes, separate from this receptor: Spike-specific TCR breadth and depth rose significantly after two AZD1222 doses compared with day 0 and with MenACWY recipients. Participants were mostly white British and included more females than males, and it was suggested by the authors that clonal diversity may have been underestimated. Because no day 14 peak-response samples were available, repertoires were characterized only after the peak T cell response. Conclusions about previously exposed vaccinees are limited, since just five or six AZD1222 recipients were seropositive for SARS-CoV-2 at baseline. The whole spike protein was spanned by vaccine-associated CD4 TCRs, and dominant responses were seen in regions 160-218 and 743-854. Reportedly, close to half of the unique spike-specific TCRs recognized epitopes lying outside the regions that are mutated in the B.1.351 and B.1.1.7 variants. The 56-69-year group was small, and its depth increase did not reach significance, likely because of low power.

This sample's time point label indicates: baseline before first vaccination. Taken with the paper, the label for treatment or condition translates to: meningococcal conjugate vaccine given as trial control. Vaccinee samples came from UK trials COV001 and COV002, including a single-blind randomized controlled phase 2/3 trial of AZD1222 (ChAdOx1 nCoV-19) in healthy adults. Trial participant PBMC samples were collected at day 0 and day 28 after the second dose for TCRbeta chain sequencing. The germline V gene (reference sequence) specifies LNHDA as CDR1 and SQIVND as CDR2. There are 14 amino acids in the CDR3, from cysteine to phenylalanine inclusive. CDR3 DNA is the only sequence kept; it has 42 bases, read in frame from the first base. V is clipped by 7 bases and J by 1 base, and the sequence between their germline boundaries is 10 bases long. Remarks on this clone: Its binding antigen is unknown. No clone much larger than this one lies a single base away; base qualities are absent.

The CDR3 regions of human TCRbeta chains were analyzed by immunosequencing. In the authors' own workflow: TCRs in the repertoires were matched against a reference library of SARS-CoV-2-specific TCRs that had been generated with the MIRA antigen-specificity platform. Breadth was defined as the fraction of unique TCRs that were SARS-CoV-2-associated, and depth was defined as the fraction of total T cells that were SARS-CoV-2-associated. Each spike-specific TCR was assigned to its reactive spike region and to a CD4 or CD8 class using the MIRA data. Log10-transformed breadth and depth values were compared by one-way ANOVA with Sidak's multiple comparisons tests. The table was pulled from immuneACCESS by TCRdb, which kept in-frame rearrangements only. Such tables lose some clones; where checked, under half of the loss comes from unresolved V genes, and the rest has no known cause. The V and J calls and clone size come from that table; D and trimming were worked out from the DNA. The sample table holds about 220,000 clones, of which about 92% were seen once. The ten most abundant clones make up roughly 1% of the sample.

The input for sequencing was peripheral blood, taken on day 0 of MenACWY control vaccination. The chain uses TRBV19 and TRBJ2-2, with TRBD2 tentatively as D gene (6 bases match). This TCR came from an adult in good health. The CDR3 corresponds to CASIRDLNTGELFF. DNA sequence: TGTGCCAGTATCAGGGACTTGAACACCGGGGAGCTGTTTTTT.